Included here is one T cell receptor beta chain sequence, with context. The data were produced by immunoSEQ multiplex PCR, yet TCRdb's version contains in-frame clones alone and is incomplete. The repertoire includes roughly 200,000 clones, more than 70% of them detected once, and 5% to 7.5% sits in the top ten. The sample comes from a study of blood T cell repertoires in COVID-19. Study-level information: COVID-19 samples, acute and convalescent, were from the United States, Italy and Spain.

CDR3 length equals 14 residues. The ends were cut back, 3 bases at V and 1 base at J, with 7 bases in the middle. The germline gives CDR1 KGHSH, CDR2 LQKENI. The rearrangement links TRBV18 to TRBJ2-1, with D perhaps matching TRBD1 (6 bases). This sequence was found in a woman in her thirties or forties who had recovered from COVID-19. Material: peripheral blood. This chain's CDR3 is CASSPDRSYNEQFF. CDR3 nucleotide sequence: TGTGCCAGCTCACCCGACAGGTCCTACAATGAGCAGTTCTTC.